The 14 T cell receptor beta chains reported below all come from one sample, sequenced in a study of blood T cell repertoires in COVID-19. Assay used: immunoSEQ multiplex PCR; TCRdb lists only in-frame clones, some missing. The data hold about 170,000 clones, with roughly 80% observed a single time. Sequencing was done on a sample of PBMCs or T cells enriched from blood (not recorded which). The origin of the receptors is a man aged 45-65 years who had recovered from COVID-19.

V is TRBV6-1 and J is TRBJ2-7, with D perhaps matching TRBD1 (6 bases). Germline V gene data show CDR1 as MNHNS and CDR2 as SASEGT. Trimming left V 6 bases short and J 0 bases short, with 12 bases between. The CDR3 loop spans 14 amino acids. The DNA for the CDR3 is TGTGCCAGCAGACTACAGGGAAACTCCTACGAGCAGTACTTC. Its protein is CASRLQGNSYEQYF.

The chain carries TRBV7-8 and TRBJ2-3; 8 bases align to TRBD1. The junction had 7 bases not matched to a gene; V was cut back by 6 bases and J by 2 bases. Germline V CDR1 and CDR2: SGHVS, FQNEAQ. CDR3 length: 15 residues. CDR3 in DNA: TGTGCCAGCAGTTCCCGACAGGGGTTCACAGATACGCAGTATTTT. It codes for CASSSRQGFTDTQYF.

This CDR3 reads CASSLSGSSYNEQFF. The CDR3 region has the DNA TGTGCCAGCAGCCTTAGCGGGAGCTCCTACAATGAGCAGTTCTTC. The chain employs TRBV3-1 (or the pseudogene TRBV3-2) and TRBJ2-1, with 9 bases aligning to TRBD2. The V gene's germline CDR1 is LGHDT and CDR2 YNNKEL (reference sequence). The CDR3 loop spans 15 amino acids. Trimming at V came to 4 bases and at J to 0 bases, leaving 1 base not matched to a gene.

The chain uses TRBV19 and TRBJ2-7; D may be TRBD1 (6 bases). Trimming removed 5 bases at V and 3 bases at J, with 17 bases between. This CDR3 contains 15 residues. Germline lookup yields CDR1 LNHDA and CDR2 SQIVND (reference sequence). The CDR3 DNA reads TGTGCCAGTAGTGCGGCAGGGGATTTTTACTACGAGCAGTACTTC. Its protein product is CASSAAGDFYYEQYF.

The V gene is TRBV11-2, the J gene TRBJ2-5; 9 positions agree with TRBD2. The CDR3 spans 17 residues. In germline, CDR1 is SGHAT, CDR2 FQNNGV. V lost 4 bases and J lost 5; bases outside the gene matches: 14. DNA of the CDR3: TGTGCCAGCAGCTCAGGGGGTAGCGGGGGATTTTCGGAGACCCAGTACTTC. It translates to CASSSGGSGGFSETQYF. Full variable domain (rest looked up from reference TRBV11-2 and TRBJ2-5): EAGVAQSPRYKIIEKRQSVAFWCNPISGHATLYWYQQILGQGPKLLIQFQNNGVVDDSQLPKDRFSAERLKGVDSTLKIQPAKLEDSAVYLCASSSGGSGGFSETQYFGPGTRLLVL.

The table lists this clone with a few counts. V and J are TRBV6-5 and TRBJ1-2; the D gene is possibly TRBD1 (5 bases). Per germline, CDR1 MNHEY and CDR2 SVGAGI. The length of the CDR3 is 14 residues. V was cut by 8 bases and J by 7 bases, with 20 bases left in between. The CDR3 here is CASLKGQWVRGYTF. CDR3 in DNA: TGTGCCAGCCTGAAGGGGCAGTGGGTGCGTGGCTACACCTTC.

This clone was detected only once. This chain joins TRBV5-1 and TRBJ1-6, with a weak D call TRBD1 (5 bases). V gave up 5 bases and J gave up 6 bases, with 24 bases separating them. The CDR3 length is 18 residues. Germline CDR1 is SGHRS and CDR2 is YFSETQ. CDR3 region: CASSPGWPLPSGNSPLHF. The CDR3 region has the DNA TGCGCCAGCAGTCCAGGGTGGCCCCTGCCTTCCGGTAATTCACCCCTCCACTTT.

The chain joins TRBV7-2 to TRBJ1-1, with 7 bases identical to TRBD1. V shed 2 bases and J 4 bases; nucleotides not matched to a gene: 4. Per germline, CDR1 SGHTA and CDR2 FQGNSA. The CDR3 covers 14 residues. This CDR3 is CASSLQQGGTEAFF. The DNA of the CDR3 is TGTGCCAGCAGCTTACAGCAGGGGGGCACTGAAGCTTTCTTT.

The chain has TRBV7-9 and TRBJ2-2; 8 bases fit TRBD1. V lost 8 bases and J lost 3; bases outside the gene matches: 14. CDR1 and CDR2 from the germline V gene are SEHNR and FQNEAQ (reference sequence). There are 17 residues in the CDR3. CDR3 sequence reads: CASGFTPTGAYTGELFF. The CDR3 nucleotides read TGTGCCAGCGGATTCACACCGACAGGGGCATACACCGGGGAGCTGTTTTTT.

This clone was counted at least ten times. The chain couples TRBV27 to TRBJ2-2, with D unresolved. Germline V gene lookup returns CDR1 MNHEY and CDR2 SMNVEV (reference sequence). V lost 0 bases and J 6 bases, leaving 14 bases between the germline ends. CDR3 length equals 16 residues. Written as DNA, the CDR3 is TGTGCCAGCAGTTTATCCCTTCACCTAAGCCCCGGGGAGCTGTTTTTT. It is translated as CASSLSLHLSPGELFF.

The J gene is TRBJ2-3, the V gene TRBV9; D is unresolved. CDR3 length: 15 amino acids. Trimming pared 0 bases from V and 2 bases from J, leaving 10 bases between. Germline CDR1 SGDLS, CDR2 YYNGEE. The CDR3 DNA follows: TGTGCCAGCAGCGTAGGAACGCCTAACACAGATACGCAGTATTTT. Protein product: CASSVGTPNTDTQYF.

The chain carries TRBV7-2 and TRBJ2-5; 8 bases agree with TRBD2. Per the germline V gene, CDR1 is SGHTA and CDR2 is FQGNSA. Losses at the gene ends were 1 base for V and 5 bases for J; bases not matched to a gene: 6. The CDR3 has 15 amino acids. The CDR3 is CASSLVFGGEETQYF. The CDR3 DNA reads TGTGCCAGCAGCTTAGTATTCGGGGGGGAGGAGACCCAGTACTTC.

The J gene is TRBJ2-3, the V gene TRBV2, with D uncertain. V dropped 4 bases and J dropped 6 bases, with 8 bases sitting between them. The V gene's germline CDR1 is SNHLY and CDR2 FYNNEI. The length of the CDR3 is 12 residues. The CDR3 coding sequence is TGTGCCAGCAGTGCCCTTGAGGATACGCAGTATTTT. Translated: CASSALEDTQYF. The variable domain in full, completed from reference TRBV2 and TRBJ2-3, reads EPEVTQTPSHQVTQMGQEVILRCVPISNHLYFYWYRQILGQKVEFLVSFYNNEISEKSEIFDDQFSVERPDGSNFTLKIRSTKLEDSAMYFCASSALEDTQYFGPGTRLTVL.

The rearrangement links TRBV14 to TRBJ2-7; 10 bases align to TRBD1. The germline gives CDR1 SGHDN, CDR2 FVKESK. V was clipped by 3 bases and J by 0 bases; unmatched bases: 8. This CDR3 is built from 17 residues. CDR3 amino acids: CASSQMPGQGHSYEQYF. CDR3 in DNA: TGTGCCAGCAGCCAGATGCCGGGACAGGGGCACTCCTACGAGCAGTACTTC. The variable domain in full, completed from reference TRBV14 and TRBJ2-7, reads EAGVTQFPSHSVIEKGQTVTLRCDPISGHDNLYWYRRVMGKEIKFLLHFVKESKQDESGMPNNRFLAERTGGTYSTLKVQPAELEDSGVYFCASSQMPGQGHSYEQYFGPGTRLTVT.